The clone carrying this T cell receptor (beta chain) has only a few counts. The study drew participants aged about 18 to 95 years from some 25 US areas. Cohorts were based on clinical histories the participants reported. This entry comes from a study of blood T cell repertoires in COVID-19. Overall study context: PBMCs, B-cell-depleted T cells, or T cells provided the cDNA or gDNA that made up the material.

The repertoire was sequenced with immunoSEQ multiplex PCR; TCRdb's copy has only in-frame clones and lacks some. Seen here are some 300,000 clones, around 84% observed once, and the top ten hold about 4%. Material for sequencing was PBMCs or T cells enriched from blood (not recorded which). The sequence came from a man aged 25 to 40 who had recovered from COVID-19.

As DNA, the CDR3 is TGTGCCAGCAGCTTAGTCGGGGAGGCTGAAGCTTTCTTT. The encoded protein is CASSLVGEAEAFF. The chain is built from TRBV7-9 and TRBJ1-1, with D unresolved. With 1 base removed from V and 6 bases from J, the gap between germline ends came to 9 bases. CDR1 and CDR2 (germline): SEHNR, FQNEAQ (reference sequence). The CDR3 consists of 13 residues.